This is a list of T cell receptor beta chains from one sample in a study of cytomegalovirus exposure and HLA in healthy donors. TCRdb keeps only in-frame clones here, not all; method: immunoSEQ multiplex PCR. The sample has 100,000 to 150,000 clones, approximately 70% seen once. The sequenced material came from PBMCs. These receptors were obtained from a man aged 55 to 69 in good health and CMV-seropositive. The CDR3 runs from the conserved cysteine through the conserved F or W. A D gene is named only where the DNA matches it firmly. Some rows have no size entry. The others give once, few or many, or a class for an expanded clone.

D gene	V gene	J gene	clone size	CDR3 protein	CDR3 DNA
NA	TRBV7-9	TRBJ2-2	medium-sized	CASSFTWGAGELFF	TGTGCCAGCAGCTTTACCTGGGGGGCCGGGGAGCTGTTTTTT
NA	TRBV4-1	TRBJ1-2	NA	CASSQDRYGDRRGYTF	TGCGCCAGCAGCCAAGATCGGTACGGGGATCGGCGGGGCTACACCTTC
TRBD1	TRBV7-9	TRBJ2-7	once	CASTTRQGSFEQYF	TGTGCCAGCACCACCCGACAGGGATCATTTGAGCAGTACTTC
TRBD1	TRBV28	TRBJ2-7	NA	CASSFRDRKQYF	TGTGCCAGCAGTTTCCGGGACAGGAAGCAGTACTTC
TRBD1	TRBV6-1	TRBJ2-1	NA	CASSSDRAIYNEQFF	TGTGCCAGCAGTTCCGACAGGGCGATTTACAATGAGCAGTTCTTC
NA	TRBV19	TRBJ2-2	once	CASSIAGAGELFF	TGTGCCAGTAGTATAGCAGGGGCCGGGGAGCTGTTTTTT
TRBD1	TRBV5-4	TRBJ2-7	NA	CASSLTGGVEQYF	TGTGCCAGCAGCCTGACAGGGGGCGTCGAGCAGTACTTC
TRBD1	TRBV25-1	TRBJ1-2	NA	CASSDLEGAGYTF	TGTGCCAGCAGTGACCTGGAGGGGGCTGGCTACACCTTC
TRBD1	TRBV9	TRBJ2-1	NA	CASSVADRGGYNEQFF	TGTGCCAGCAGCGTAGCGGACAGGGGAGGTTACAATGAGCAGTTCTTC
TRBD1	TRBV28	TRBJ1-5	NA	CASTDRGSNQPQHF	TGTGCCAGCACTGACAGGGGTAGCAATCAGCCCCAGCATTTT
TRBD2	TRBV6-5	TRBJ2-2	once	CASSYSPGRAGELFF	TGTGCCAGCAGTTACTCTCCCGGGAGGGCCGGGGAGCTGTTTTTT
TRBD1	TRBV25-1	TRBJ1-2	NA	CASSETGLNGYTF	TGTGCCAGCAGCGAGACAGGGTTGAATGGCTACACCTTC
NA	TRBV30	TRBJ1-5	NA	CAWSVRENQPQHF	TGTGCCTGGAGTGTAAGGGAGAATCAGCCCCAGCATTTT
NA	TRBV11-2	TRBJ1-2	NA	CASSPVRGEVGYTF	TGTGCCAGCAGCCCTGTACGTGGCGAGGTTGGCTACACCTTC
NA	TRBV27	TRBJ1-1	NA	CASSSLQGPEAFF	TGTGCCAGCAGTTCGCTACAGGGACCTGAAGCTTTCTTT
NA	TRBV5-1	TRBJ1-1	few	CASSSPRGKNTEAFF	TGCGCCAGCAGCTCCCCCAGAGGAAAGAACACTGAAGCTTTCTTT
NA	TRBV25-1	TRBJ1-2	NA	CASSELSRGNYGYTF	TGTGCCAGCAGTGAATTATCTCGGGGGAACTATGGCTACACCTTC
NA	TRBV6-1	TRBJ1-5	NA	CASENGQLYQPQHF	TGTGCCAGCGAAAATGGACAGCTCTATCAGCCCCAGCATTTT
NA	TRBV2	TRBJ2-4	NA	CASRARDTPYF	TGTGCCAGCAGAGCTCGGGACACCCCGTACTTC
NA	TRBV13	TRBJ2-7	NA	CASSLGDKNDHEQYF	TGTGCCAGCAGCTTGGGGGACAAAAACGACCACGAGCAGTACTTC
TRBD1	TRBV12-5	TRBJ2-1	few	CASGLDRGEQFF	TGTGCTAGTGGTCTTGACAGGGGTGAGCAGTTCTTC
NA	TRBV25-1	TRBJ2-7	once	CASSFDEQYF	TGTGCCAGCAGTTTCGACGAGCAGTACTTC
NA	TRBV6-1	TRBJ2-2	many	CASSSGYGTGELFF	TGTGCCAGCAGCTCCGGGTATGGTACCGGGGAGCTGTTTTTT
NA	TRBV11-1	TRBJ1-1	NA	CASSFDTEAFF	TGTGCCAGCAGCTTCGACACTGAAGCTTTCTTT
TRBD2	TRBV5-4	TRBJ2-4	NA	CASSHPREGPLAKNIQYF	TGTGCCAGCAGTCATCCACGGGAGGGGCCCTTAGCCAAAAACATTCAGTACTTC